This T cell receptor (beta chain) was sequenced in a study of blood T cell repertoires in COVID-19. Study summary: Some COVID-19 samples were acute and others convalescent; all came from the United States, Italy and Spain. PBMCs, B-cell-depleted T cells, or T cells were the source of the cDNA or gDNA that made up the material.

Per the original data handling: Reference gene primer amplification yielded estimated nucleated cell counts. Sequenced by immunoSEQ multiplex PCR; TCRdb stores in-frame clones only, minus some. That table gives V, J and clone size, and the DNA gave D and trimming. The sample records about 160,000 clones, less than 85% being singletons. Deletions cut 4 bases from V and 2 bases from J, with 17 bases between. Per the germline V gene, CDR1 is LGHDT and CDR2 is YNNKEL (reference sequence). This CDR3 has 17 amino acids. The clonotype was recovered from a human donor with acute or convalescent COVID-19. The donor label of this sample is uncertain. The V call is TRBV3-1 (or the pseudogene TRBV3-2), the J call TRBJ2-2; D is possibly TRBD1 (6 bases). The sequencing sample was made of peripheral blood. As DNA, the CDR3 is TGTGCCAGCAGCCGTCCACCCCGGGACACAAACACCGGGGAGCTGTTTTTT. It encodes CASSRPPRDTNTGELFF.